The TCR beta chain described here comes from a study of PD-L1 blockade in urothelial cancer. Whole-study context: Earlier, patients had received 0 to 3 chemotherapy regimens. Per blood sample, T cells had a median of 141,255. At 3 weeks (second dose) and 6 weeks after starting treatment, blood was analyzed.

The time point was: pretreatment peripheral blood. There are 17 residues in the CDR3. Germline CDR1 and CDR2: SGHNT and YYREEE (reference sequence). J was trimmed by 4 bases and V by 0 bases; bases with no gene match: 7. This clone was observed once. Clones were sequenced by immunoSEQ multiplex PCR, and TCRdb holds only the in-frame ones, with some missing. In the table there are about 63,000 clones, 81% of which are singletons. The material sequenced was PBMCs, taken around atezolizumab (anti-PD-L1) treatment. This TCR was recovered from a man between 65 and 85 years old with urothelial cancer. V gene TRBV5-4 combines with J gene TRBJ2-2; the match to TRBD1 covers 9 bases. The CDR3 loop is CASSLGPTGGGTGELFF. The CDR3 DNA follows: TGTGCCAGCAGCTTGGGTCCAACAGGGGGCGGCACCGGGGAGCTGTTTTTT.